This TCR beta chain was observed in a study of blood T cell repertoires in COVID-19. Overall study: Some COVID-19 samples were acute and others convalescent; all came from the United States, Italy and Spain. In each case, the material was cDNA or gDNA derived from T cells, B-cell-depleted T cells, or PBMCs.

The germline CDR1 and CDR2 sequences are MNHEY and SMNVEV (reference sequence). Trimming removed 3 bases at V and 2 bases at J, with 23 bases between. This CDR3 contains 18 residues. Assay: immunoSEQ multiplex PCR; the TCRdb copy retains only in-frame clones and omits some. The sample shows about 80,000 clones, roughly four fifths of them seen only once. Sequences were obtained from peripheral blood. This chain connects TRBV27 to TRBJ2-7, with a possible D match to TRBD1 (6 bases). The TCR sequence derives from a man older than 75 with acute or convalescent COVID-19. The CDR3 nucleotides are TGTGCCAGCAGTTTCGCTCCCCGAATGGGGGCGCGTGCCTACGAGCAGTACTTC. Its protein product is CASSFAPRMGARAYEQYF.